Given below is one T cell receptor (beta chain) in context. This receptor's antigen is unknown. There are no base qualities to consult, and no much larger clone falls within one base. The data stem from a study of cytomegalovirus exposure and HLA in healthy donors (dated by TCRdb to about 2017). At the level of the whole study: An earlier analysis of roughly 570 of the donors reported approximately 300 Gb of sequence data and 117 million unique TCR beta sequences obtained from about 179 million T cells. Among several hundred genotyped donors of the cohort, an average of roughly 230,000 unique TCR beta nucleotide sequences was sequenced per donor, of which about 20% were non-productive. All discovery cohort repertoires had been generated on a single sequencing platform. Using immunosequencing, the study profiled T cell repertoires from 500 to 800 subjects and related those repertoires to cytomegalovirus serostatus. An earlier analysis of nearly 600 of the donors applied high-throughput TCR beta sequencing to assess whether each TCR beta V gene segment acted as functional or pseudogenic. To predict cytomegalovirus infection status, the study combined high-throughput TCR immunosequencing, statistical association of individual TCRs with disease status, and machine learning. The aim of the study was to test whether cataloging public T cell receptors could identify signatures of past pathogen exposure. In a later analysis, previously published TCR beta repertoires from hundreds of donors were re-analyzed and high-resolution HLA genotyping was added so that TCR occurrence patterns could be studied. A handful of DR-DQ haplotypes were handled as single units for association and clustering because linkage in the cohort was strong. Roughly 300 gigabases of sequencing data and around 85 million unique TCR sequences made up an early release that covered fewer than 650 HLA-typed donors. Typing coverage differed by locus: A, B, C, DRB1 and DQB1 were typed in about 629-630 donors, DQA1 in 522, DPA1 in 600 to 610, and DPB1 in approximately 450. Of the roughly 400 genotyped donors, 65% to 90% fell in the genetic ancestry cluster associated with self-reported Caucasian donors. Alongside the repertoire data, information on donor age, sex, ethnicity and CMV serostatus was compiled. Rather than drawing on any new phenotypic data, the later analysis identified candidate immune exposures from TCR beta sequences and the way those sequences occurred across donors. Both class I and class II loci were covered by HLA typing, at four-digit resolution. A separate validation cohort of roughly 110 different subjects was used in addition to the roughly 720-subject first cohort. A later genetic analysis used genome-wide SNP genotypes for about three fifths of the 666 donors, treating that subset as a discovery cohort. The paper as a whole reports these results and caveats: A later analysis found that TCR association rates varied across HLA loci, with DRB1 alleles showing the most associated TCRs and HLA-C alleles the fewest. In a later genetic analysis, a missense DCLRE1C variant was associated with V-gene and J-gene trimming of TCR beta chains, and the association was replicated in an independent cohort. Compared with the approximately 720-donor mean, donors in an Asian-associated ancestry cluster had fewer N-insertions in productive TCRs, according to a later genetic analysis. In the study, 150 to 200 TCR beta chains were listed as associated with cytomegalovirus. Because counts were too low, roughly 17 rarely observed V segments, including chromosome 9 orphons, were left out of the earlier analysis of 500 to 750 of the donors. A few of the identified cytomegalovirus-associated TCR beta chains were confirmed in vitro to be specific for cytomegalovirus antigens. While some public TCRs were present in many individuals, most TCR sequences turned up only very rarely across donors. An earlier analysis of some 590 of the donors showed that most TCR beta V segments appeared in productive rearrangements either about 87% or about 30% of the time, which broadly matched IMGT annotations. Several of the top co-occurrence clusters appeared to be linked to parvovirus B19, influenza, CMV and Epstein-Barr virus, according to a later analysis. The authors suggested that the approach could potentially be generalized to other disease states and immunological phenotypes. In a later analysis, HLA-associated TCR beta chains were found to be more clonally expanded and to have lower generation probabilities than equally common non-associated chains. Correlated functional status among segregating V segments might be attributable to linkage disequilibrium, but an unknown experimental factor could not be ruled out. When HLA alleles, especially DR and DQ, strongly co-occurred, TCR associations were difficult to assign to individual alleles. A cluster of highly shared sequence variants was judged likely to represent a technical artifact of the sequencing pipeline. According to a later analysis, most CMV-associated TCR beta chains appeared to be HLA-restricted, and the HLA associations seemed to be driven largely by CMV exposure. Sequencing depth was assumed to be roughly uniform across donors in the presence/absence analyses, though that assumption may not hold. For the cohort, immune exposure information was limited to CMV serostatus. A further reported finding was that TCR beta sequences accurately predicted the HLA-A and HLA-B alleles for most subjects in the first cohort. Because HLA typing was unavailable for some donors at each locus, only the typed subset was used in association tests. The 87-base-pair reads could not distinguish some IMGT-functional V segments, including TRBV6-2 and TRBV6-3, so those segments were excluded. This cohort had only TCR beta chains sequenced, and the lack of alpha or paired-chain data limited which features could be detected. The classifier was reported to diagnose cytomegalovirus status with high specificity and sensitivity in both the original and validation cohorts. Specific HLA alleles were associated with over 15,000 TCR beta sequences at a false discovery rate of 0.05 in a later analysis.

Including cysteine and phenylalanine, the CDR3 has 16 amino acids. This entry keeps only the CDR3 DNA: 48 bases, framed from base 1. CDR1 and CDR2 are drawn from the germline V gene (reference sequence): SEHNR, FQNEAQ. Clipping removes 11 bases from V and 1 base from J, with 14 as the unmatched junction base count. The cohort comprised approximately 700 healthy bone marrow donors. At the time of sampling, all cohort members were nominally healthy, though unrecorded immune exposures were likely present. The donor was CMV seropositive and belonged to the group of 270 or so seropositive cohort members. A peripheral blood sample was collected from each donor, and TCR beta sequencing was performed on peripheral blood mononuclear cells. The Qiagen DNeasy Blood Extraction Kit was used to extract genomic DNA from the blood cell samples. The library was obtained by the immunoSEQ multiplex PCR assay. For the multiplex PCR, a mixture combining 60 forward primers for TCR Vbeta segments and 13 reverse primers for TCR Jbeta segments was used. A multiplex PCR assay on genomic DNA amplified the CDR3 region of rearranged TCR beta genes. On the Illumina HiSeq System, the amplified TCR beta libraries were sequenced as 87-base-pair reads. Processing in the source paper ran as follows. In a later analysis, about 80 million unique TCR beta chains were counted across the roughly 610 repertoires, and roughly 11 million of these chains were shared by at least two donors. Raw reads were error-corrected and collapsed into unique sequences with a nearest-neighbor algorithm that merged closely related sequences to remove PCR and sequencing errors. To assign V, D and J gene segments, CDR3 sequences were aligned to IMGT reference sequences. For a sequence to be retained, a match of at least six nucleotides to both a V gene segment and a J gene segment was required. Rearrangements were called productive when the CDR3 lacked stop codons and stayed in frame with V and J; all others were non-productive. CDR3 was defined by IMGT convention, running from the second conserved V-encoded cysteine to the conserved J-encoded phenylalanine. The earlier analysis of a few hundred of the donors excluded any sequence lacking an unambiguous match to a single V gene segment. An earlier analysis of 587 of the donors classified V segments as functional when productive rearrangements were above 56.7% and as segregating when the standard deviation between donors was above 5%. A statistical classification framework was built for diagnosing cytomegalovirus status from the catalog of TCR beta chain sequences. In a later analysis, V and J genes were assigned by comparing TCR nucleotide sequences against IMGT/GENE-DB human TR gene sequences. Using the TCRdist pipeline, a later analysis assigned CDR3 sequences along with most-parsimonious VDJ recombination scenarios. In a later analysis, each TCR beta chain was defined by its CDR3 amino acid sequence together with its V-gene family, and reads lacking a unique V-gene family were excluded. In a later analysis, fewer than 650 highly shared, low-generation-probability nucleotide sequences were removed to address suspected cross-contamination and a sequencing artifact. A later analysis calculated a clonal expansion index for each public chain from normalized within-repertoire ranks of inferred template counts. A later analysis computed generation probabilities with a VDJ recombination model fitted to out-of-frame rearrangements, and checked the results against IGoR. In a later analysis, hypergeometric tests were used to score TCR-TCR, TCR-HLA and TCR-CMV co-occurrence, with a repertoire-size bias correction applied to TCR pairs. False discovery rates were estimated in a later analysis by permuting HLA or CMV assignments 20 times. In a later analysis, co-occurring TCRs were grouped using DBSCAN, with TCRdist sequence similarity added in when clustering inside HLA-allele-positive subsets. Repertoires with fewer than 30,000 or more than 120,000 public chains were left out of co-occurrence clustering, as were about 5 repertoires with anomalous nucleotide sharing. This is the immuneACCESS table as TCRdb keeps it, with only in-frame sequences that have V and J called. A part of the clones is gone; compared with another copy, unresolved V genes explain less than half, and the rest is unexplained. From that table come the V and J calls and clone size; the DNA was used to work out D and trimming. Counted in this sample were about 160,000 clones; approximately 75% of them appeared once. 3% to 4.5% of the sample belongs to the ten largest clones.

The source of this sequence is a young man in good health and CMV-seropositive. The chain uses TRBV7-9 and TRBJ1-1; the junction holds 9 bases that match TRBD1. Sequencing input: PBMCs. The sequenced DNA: TGTGCCGGGCGGGACAGGGAAGCGGGGGCGAACACTGAAGCTTTCTTT. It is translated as CAGRDREAGANTEAFF. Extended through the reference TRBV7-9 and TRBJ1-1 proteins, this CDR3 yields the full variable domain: DTGVSQNPRHKITKRGQNVTFRCDPISEHNRLYWYRQTLGQGPEFLTYFQNEAQLEKSRLLSDRFSAERPKGSFSTLEIQRTEQGDSAMYLCAGRDREAGANTEAFFGQGTRLTVV.